These 9 T cell receptor beta chains were all obtained from the same sample, sequenced in a study of blood T cell repertoires in COVID-19. The repertoire was sequenced with immunoSEQ multiplex PCR; TCRdb's copy has only in-frame clones and lacks some. Found here are just under 55,000 clones, around 86% of them singletons; the top ten hold about 2%. Sequencing input: peripheral blood. Every receptor here comes from a woman aged 60-75 years with acute or convalescent COVID-19.

This clone was counted between two and nine times. V and J are TRBV7-2 and TRBJ2-5; a possible D gene is TRBD1 (5 bases). Per germline, CDR1 SGHTA and CDR2 FQGNSA. This CDR3 comprises 13 residues. V was pared by 0 bases and J by 3 bases, with 5 bases between. The CDR3 spells CASSLAREETQYF. The CDR3 DNA is TGTGCCAGCAGCTTAGCCAGGGAAGAGACCCAGTACTTC. Full variable domain (missing parts from reference TRBV7-2 and TRBJ2-5): GAGVSQSPSNKVTEKGKDVELRCDPISGHTALYWYRQSLGQGLEFLIYFQGNSAPDKSGLPSDRFSAERTGGSVSTLTIQRTQQEDSAVYLCASSLAREETQYFGPGTRLLVL.

The rearrangement uses TRBV2 and TRBJ2-7; 7 bases are a match to TRBD2. Germline values: CDR1 SNHLY, CDR2 FYNNEI. CDR3 length: 15 amino acids. V lost 5 bases and J lost 4; bases outside the gene matches: 11. The CDR3 DNA reads as TGTGCCAGCAGTCGTTTGGGCGGGAGTAATTACGAGCAGTACTTC. Its translation: CASSRLGGSNYEQYF.

For the CDR3, the DNA is TGTGCCAGCAGTTTCGGGACAGGAGGATTCTATGGCTACACCTTC. Amino acid sequence: CASSFGTGGFYGYTF. The chain links TRBV6-5 to TRBJ1-2; 8 bases are a match to TRBD1. V was clipped by 4 bases and J by 4 bases; unmatched bases: 8. The CDR3 extends over 15 amino acids. The germline gives CDR1 MNHEY, CDR2 SVGAGI.

The chain combines TRBV7-3 with TRBJ1-1; D not resolved. CDR1 is SGHTA, CDR2 FQGTGA, per germline. Trimming took off 2 bases at V and 0 bases at J, with 13 bases between the two ends. There are 16 residues in the CDR3. In DNA, the CDR3 is TGTGCCAGCAGCTTACAGGCCAGTCGATTGAACACTGAAGCTTTCTTT. Translated: CASSLQASRLNTEAFF.

The rearrangement links TRBV24-1 to TRBJ2-5, with 8 bases matching TRBD1. Germline values: CDR1 KGHDR, CDR2 SFDVKD. Germline trimming cut 3 bases from V and 5 bases from J; bases unmatched to any gene: 7. The CDR3 sequence is 15 residues long. The CDR3 DNA sequence: TGTGCCACCAGTGATCCGACAGGGGCGGAGGAGACCCAGTACTTC. Encoded protein: CATSDPTGAEETQYF.

This chain joins TRBV7-2 and TRBJ2-7; possible D gene TRBD1, 5 bases. The CDR3 length is 15 residues. The V gene's germline CDR1 is SGHTA and CDR2 FQGNSA. V was pared by 8 bases and J by 0 bases, with 17 bases between. In DNA, the CDR3 is TGTGCCAGCCTTAAATCGCAGGGAATCTCCTACGAGCAGTACTTC. As protein: CASLKSQGISYEQYF.

The V and J genes are TRBV25-1 and TRBJ2-7; the D gene is possibly TRBD2 (7 bases). Per the germline V gene, CDR1 is MGHDK and CDR2 is SYGVNS. This CDR3 comprises 14 residues. V was clipped by 5 bases and J by 4 bases, with 15 bases between them. CDR3 in DNA: TGTGCCAGCAGTCCGGGGGGCGGTTTGTACGAGCAGTACTTC. It codes for CASSPGGGLYEQYF.

The chain is built from TRBV5-1 and TRBJ2-2; no clear D. Germline V gene data show CDR1 as SGHRS and CDR2 as YFSETQ. The CDR3 has 13 residues. Trimming left V 4 bases short and J 6 bases short, with 10 bases between. Here the CDR3 DNA reads TGCGCCAGCAGCGTCAGGATTCCCGGGGAGCTGTTTTTT. Residues: CASSVRIPGELFF. The variable domain in full, with the rest retrieved from reference TRBV5-1 and TRBJ2-2, is KAGVTQTPRYLIKTRGQQVTLSCSPISGHRSVSWYQQTPGQGLQFLFEYFSETQRNKGNFPGRFSGRQFSNSRSEMNVSTLELGDSALYLCASSVRIPGELFFGEGSRLTVL.

The chain joins TRBV6-1 to TRBJ2-4; D remains unclear. Trimming pared 2 bases from V and 1 base from J, leaving 9 bases between. The CDR3 spans 15 residues. CDR1 is MNHNS and CDR2 is SASEGT in the germline V gene. This chain's CDR3 is CASSEIYGAKNIQYF. CDR3 coding DNA: TGTGCCAGCAGTGAAATTTACGGGGCCAAAAACATTCAGTACTTC.